This T cell receptor beta chain derives from a study of blood T cell repertoires in COVID-19. Across the whole study: Researchers got acute and convalescent COVID-19 samples from the United States, Italy and Spain. T cells, B-cell-depleted T cells, or PBMCs provided the cDNA or gDNA that served as material.

As handled by the study authors: It was from reference gene primer amplification that nucleated cell counts were estimated. This table comes from immunoSEQ multiplex PCR, and its TCRdb copy is limited to in-frame clones, with some not included. V, J and clone size are taken as reported in that table, and D and trimming were inferred from the DNA itself. The table shows about 45,000 clones, with about 86% occurring only once. The sample taken for sequencing was peripheral blood. This TCR was sampled from a human donor in a cohort sampled during active COVID-19.

The CDR3 reads CASSLAGSGGETQYF. The CDR3 nucleotides read TGTGCCAGCAGCTTAGCAGGATCAGGAGGAGAGACCCAGTACTTC. The chain uses TRBV7-6 and TRBJ2-5; a possible D gene is TRBD2 (5 bases). This CDR3 is built from 15 residues. The germline CDR1 and CDR2 sequences are SGHVS and FNYEAQ. V lost 0 bases and J 4 bases, leaving 12 bases between the germline ends.